This TCR beta chain emerged from a study of a mutant IDH1 vaccine in newly diagnosed glioma. Deletions cut 5 bases from V and 8 bases from J, with 13 bases between. CDR1 and CDR2 (germline): LNHDA, SQIVND (reference sequence). CDR3 length: 13 amino acids. Sequencing was performed with immunoSEQ multiplex PCR; in TCRdb, only in-frame clones are kept and a portion is missing. The table lists 110,000 or so clones, approximately 87% of them singletons, with under 0.8% in the top ten. Described time point: week 11, during vaccination. What each vaccine dose contained was 300 ug of mutant IDH1 20-mer peptide, accompanied by topical imiquimod. This clone came up a few times. Its antigen is not identified.

This chain connects TRBV19 to TRBJ2-4, with unresolved D. The sequencing here drew on PBMCs, taken from a glioma patient whose treatment included an IDH1 peptide vaccine. This sequence was found in a woman between 50 and 59 years old with glioma. For the CDR3, the DNA is TGTGCCAGTAGTCCGGTAAGGGCGGACATTCAGTACTTC. Its protein is CASSPVRADIQYF.